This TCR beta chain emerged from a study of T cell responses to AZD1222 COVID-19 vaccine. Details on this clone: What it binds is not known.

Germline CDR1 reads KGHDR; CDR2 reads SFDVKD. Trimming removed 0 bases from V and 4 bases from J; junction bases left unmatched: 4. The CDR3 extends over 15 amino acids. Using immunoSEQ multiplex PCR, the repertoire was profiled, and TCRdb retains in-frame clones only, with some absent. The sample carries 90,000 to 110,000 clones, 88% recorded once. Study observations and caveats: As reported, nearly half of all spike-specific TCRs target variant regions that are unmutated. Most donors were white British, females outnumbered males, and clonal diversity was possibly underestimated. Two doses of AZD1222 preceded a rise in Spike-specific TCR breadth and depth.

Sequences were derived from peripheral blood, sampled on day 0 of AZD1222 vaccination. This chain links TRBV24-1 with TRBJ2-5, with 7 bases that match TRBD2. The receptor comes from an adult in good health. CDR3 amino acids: CATSDLKGGAETQYF. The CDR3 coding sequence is TGTGCCACCAGTGATTTGAAGGGAGGGGCAGAGACCCAGTACTTC.